The 12 T cell receptor beta chains given below trace back to one sample, sequenced in a study of CD8+CD57+ T cells in acquired aplastic anemia (dated by TCRdb to 2017 to 2018). This sample was sequenced with an Illumina HiSeq 2000. Profiling of TCR beta VDJ combinations and CDR3 sequences used genomic DNA as the template. The public sequencing data were trimmed at Q25 with fastp and processed into clonotypes with MiXCR by TCRdb, which kept only in-frame beta chains. Rows are combined by CDR3 protein, so each entry shows the most common genes and DNA. Present in this sample are roughly 180,000 distinct CDR3 sequences, 55% to 70% of which were seen just once. About half of the sample lies in the top ten. Sequencing input: sorted CD4+, CD8+, or CD8+CD57+ T cells (not recorded which) from PBMCs. These receptors came from a human donor with severe aplastic anemia or a healthy control (not recorded which).

This clonotype was recorded many times. The chain recombines TRBV7-6 with TRBJ2-7; D is unresolved. Germline V CDR1 and CDR2: SGHVS, FNYEAQ. The CDR3 length is 13 residues. V gave up 1 base and J gave up 5 bases, with 9 bases separating them. CDR3 bases: TGTGCCAGCAGCTTAGGATCCTGGAACGAGCAGTACTTC. This codes for CASSLGSWNEQYF.

Worth noting for this clonotype: This clone may be a read error of a much larger clone one base away. V gene TRBV29-1 combines with J gene TRBJ2-7; 7 bases are shared with TRBD1. The CDR3 sequence is 13 residues long. Germline assignment: CDR1 SQVTM and CDR2 ANQGSEA. The CDR3 sequence: CAWSRGTVYEQYF. In DNA form, the CDR3 reads TGTGCCTGGAGTAGGGGGACAGTCTACGAGCAGTACTTC.

The chain uses TRBV9 and TRBJ1-4; 9 bases agree with TRBD1. The V segment lost 1 base and the J segment 8 bases; nucleotides outside the gene matches: 9. The germline V gene encodes CDR1 SGDLS and CDR2 YYNGEE. The CDR3 extends over 16 amino acids. CDR3 sequence (DNA): TGTGCCAGCAGCGTAAAGCGGGACAGGGCGACGGAAAAACTGTTTTTT. Translated: CASSVKRDRATEKLFF.

The chain couples TRBV20-1 to TRBJ2-5, with 12 nucleotides matching TRBD2. Matching the DNA end better, TRBJ2-1 makes the J call doubtful. Germline V CDR1 and CDR2: DFQATT, SNEGSKA (reference sequence). The CDR3 has 18 residues. The CDR3 DNA sequence: TGCAGTGCTAGAGATCGGACTAGCGGGGTGAGATCATCTGGTGAGCAGTTCTTC. The encoded protein is CSARDRTSGVRSSGEQFF.

The chain links TRBV19 to TRBJ2-3, with TRBD2 identical over 11 bases. CDR1 LNHDA and CDR2 SQIVND come from the germline V gene (reference sequence). This CDR3 contains 17 residues. The V and J ends lost 7 bases and 1 base, in that order; junction bases with no gene match: 10. CDR3 nucleotide sequence: TGTGCCAGTATGGATAGCGGGAGGGGGGGTGGCACAGATACGCAGTATTTT. Protein: CASMDSGRGGGTDTQYF. The full variable domain, in which reference TRBV19 and TRBJ2-3 provide the parts outside the CDR3, is DGGITQSPKYLFRKEGQNVTLSCEQNLNHDAMYWYRQDPGQGLRLIYYSQIVNDFQKGDIAEGYSVSREKKESFPLTVTSAQKNPTAFYLCASMDSGRGGGTDTQYFGPGTRLTVL.

J is TRBJ2-5 and V is TRBV7-8; D possibly corresponds to TRBD2 (6 bases). Germline V gives CDR1 SGHVS, CDR2 FQNEAQ. This CDR3 region has 15 residues. Trimming took off 5 bases at V and 2 bases at J, with 15 bases between the two ends. DNA of the CDR3: TGTGCCAGCAGCCTAAGGCGGGACCTTCAAGAGACCCAGTACTTC. This gives the protein CASSLRRDLQETQYF.

The chain is built from TRBV19 and TRBJ1-5; 7 bases align to TRBD1. CDR1 is LNHDA, CDR2 SQIVND, per germline (reference sequence). The CDR3 has 18 amino acids. V lost 1 base and J lost 5; bases outside the gene matches: 14. The CDR3 protein is CASSIALGTARRDQPQHF. In DNA, the CDR3 is TGTGCCAGTAGTATAGCCCTGGGGACAGCGAGAAGGGATCAGCCCCAGCATTTT.

V is TRBV10-2 and J is TRBJ2-5; D may be TRBD2 (5 bases). Trimming pared 2 bases from V and 3 bases from J, leaving 22 bases between. The CDR3 covers 18 residues. The germline CDR1 and CDR2 sequences are WSHSY and SAAADI. CDR3 loop: CASSEGSSWGLGKETQYF. CDR3 coding DNA: TGCGCCAGCAGTGAGGGGAGTAGTTGGGGTTTGGGTAAAGAGACCCAGTACTTC.

The rearrangement links TRBV19 to TRBJ1-5; possible D gene TRBD1, 6 bases. The CDR3 contains 13 residues. V was clipped by 3 bases and J by 7 bases, with 10 bases between them. Germline CDR1 LNHDA, CDR2 SQIVND (reference sequence). The CDR3 is CASSIDRTQPQHF. Written as DNA, the CDR3 is TGTGCCAGTAGTATCGACAGGACCCAGCCCCAGCATTTT. Together with reference TRBV19 and TRBJ1-5, the CDR3 gives the full variable domain: DGGITQSPKYLFRKEGQNVTLSCEQNLNHDAMYWYRQDPGQGLRLIYYSQIVNDFQKGDIAEGYSVSREKKESFPLTVTSAQKNPTAFYLCASSIDRTQPQHFGDGTRLSIL.

This clonotype came up a few times. Given a much more abundant clone one base away, this may be a read error. The chain employs TRBV5-4 and TRBJ2-1; D is perhaps TRBD1 or TRBD2 (6 bases each). CDR3 size: 16 residues. Germline assignment: CDR1 SGHNT and CDR2 YYREEE (reference sequence). V shed 0 bases and J shed 3 bases, with 13 bases lying between them. The CDR3 is CASSLEIGGSYNEQFF. DNA of the CDR3: TGTGCCAGCAGCTTGGAAATAGGGGGGAGCTACAATGAGCAGTTCTTC.

The CDR3 spells CASSPGEDEQFF. Here the CDR3 DNA reads TGTGCCAGTAGTCCAGGGGAGGATGAGCAGTTCTTC. The rearrangement joins TRBV19 to TRBJ2-1; D may be TRBD1 or TRBD2 (6 bases each). This CDR3 is 12 amino acids long. Trimming stripped 5 bases from V and 8 bases from J, with 10 bases between. Germline V lookup: CDR1 LNHDA, CDR2 SQIVND (reference sequence).

The chain is built from TRBV5-1 and TRBJ2-7; 7 bases line up with TRBD1. The germline gives CDR1 SGHRS, CDR2 YFSETQ. The V and J ends lost 3 bases and 6 bases, in that order; junction bases with no gene match: 6. The CDR3 contains 13 residues. CDR3 protein: CASSYWTGLEQYF. DNA of the CDR3: TGCGCCAGCAGCTACTGGACAGGTCTCGAGCAGTACTTC. Complete variable domain (other parts from reference TRBV5-1 and TRBJ2-7): KAGVTQTPRYLIKTRGQQVTLSCSPISGHRSVSWYQQTPGQGLQFLFEYFSETQRNKGNFPGRFSGRQFSNSRSEMNVSTLELGDSALYLCASSYWTGLEQYFGPGTRLTVT.